Listed below are T cell receptor beta chains from one sample, sequenced in a study of control samples from healthy donors and cancer patients. The data were produced by immunoSEQ multiplex PCR, yet TCRdb's version contains in-frame clones alone and is incomplete. This table has some 78,000 clones, approximately 91% appearing once. The sample comprised blood. These receptors all come from a woman aged 55-75 years in good health. Both conserved end residues are part of each CDR3. D genes are given only for firm matches. Expanded clones get a size class; other rows say once, few or many, or leave the size out.

TRBV19	-	TRBJ1-5	-	CASSIRGEGQPQHF	TGTGCCAGTAGTATAAGGGGTGAAGGTCAGCCCCAGCATTTT
TRBV16	-	TRBJ1-1	-	CASSQSRGLTNSEAFF	TGTGCCAGCAGCCAATCTCGCGGGCTAACGAACTCTGAAGCTTTCTTT
TRBV7-9	-	TRBJ1-1	-	CASSSMGSTDTEAFF	TGTGCCAGCAGCTCCATGGGATCTACTGACACTGAAGCTTTCTTT
TRBV7-3	-	TRBJ1-1	TRBD1	CASSLQGVVNTEAFF	TGTGCCAGCAGCTTACAGGGGGTGGTGAACACTGAAGCTTTCTTT
TRBV3-1/TRBV3-2	-	TRBJ1-2	-	CASSQGANYGYTF	TGTGCCAGCAGCCAAGGAGCTAACTATGGCTACACCTTC
TRBV5-6	-	TRBJ2-1	TRBD2	CASLAGGPSYNEQFF	TGTGCCTCCTTAGCGGGGGGCCCCTCCTACAATGAGCAGTTCTTC
TRBV4-2	once	TRBJ1-2	TRBD1	CASSQHPGTDYGYTF	TGTGCCAGCAGCCAGCACCCCGGGACAGACTATGGCTACACCTTC
TRBV14	-	TRBJ1-2	TRBD1	CASRPGGPSGYTF	TGTGCCAGCAGACCAGGGGGACCTTCTGGCTACACCTTC
TRBV7-8	-	TRBJ1-5	-	CASSLLMGGPQHF	TGTGCCAGCAGCTTACTCATGGGAGGGCCCCAGCATTTT
TRBV5-8	few	TRBJ2-7	TRBD2	CASSRLLAGVGEQYF	TGTGCCAGCAGCCGCCTACTAGCGGGAGTTGGCGAGCAGTACTTC
TRBV19	once	TRBJ2-7	TRBD2	CASSSARGGTYYEQYF	TGTGCCAGTAGTTCTGCTCGCGGGGGGACCTACTACGAGCAGTACTTC
TRBV25-1	-	TRBJ1-1	-	CASRPPQGNTEAFF	TGTGCCAGCAGGCCCCCCCAAGGAAACACTGAAGCTTTCTTT
TRBV6-5	-	TRBJ1-5	-	CASSYSQNQPQHF	TGTGCCAGCAGTTACTCCCAGAATCAGCCCCAGCATTTT
TRBV30	-	TRBJ1-4	-	CAWSGQLSNEKLFF	TGTGCCTGGTCCGGACAGCTCTCTAATGAAAAACTGTTTTTT
TRBV10-3	-	TRBJ1-5	-	CAISESRGDQPQHF	TGTGCCATCAGTGAGTCACGAGGGGATCAGCCCCAGCATTTT
TRBV6-5	-	TRBJ1-1	-	CASSYRAVGNTEAFF	TGTGCCAGCAGTTACCGGGCGGTGGGGAACACTGAAGCTTTCTTT
TRBV5-1	-	TRBJ2-7	-	CASSLKTGPPYEQYF	TGCGCCAGCAGCTTGAAAACAGGGCCTCCCTACGAGCAGTACTTC
TRBV12-3/TRBV12-4	-	TRBJ2-2	TRBD1	CASRQGSTGELFF	TGTGCCAGCAGACAGGGGTCCACCGGGGAGCTGTTTTTT
TRBV7-9	-	TRBJ1-4	-	CASSASGVDEKLFF	TGTGCCAGCAGCGCCTCAGGGGTGGATGAAAAACTGTTTTTT
TRBV6-1	once	TRBJ2-1	TRBD1	CASSEIRGRGSYNEQFF	TGTGCCAGCAGTGAAATCAGGGGGCGCGGCTCCTACAATGAGCAGTTCTTC
TRBV5-1	once	TRBJ1-2	-	CASSLVGGYRRGYTF	TGCGCCAGCAGCTTGGTAGGGGGGTACCGCCGCGGCTACACCTTC
TRBV6-1	-	TRBJ1-1	-	CASSEGAGRNIEAFF	TGTGCCAGCAGTGAAGGGGCAGGAAGGAACATTGAAGCTTTCTTT
TRBV7-3	-	TRBJ2-1	-	CASRPFQGGEQFF	TGTGCCAGCAGGCCTTTTCAAGGGGGGGAGCAGTTCTTC
TRBV4-1	-	TRBJ2-1	-	CASKSTGQVYNEQFF	TGCGCCAGTAAATCCACAGGGCAGGTCTACAATGAGCAGTTCTTC
TRBV5-8	-	TRBJ2-1	TRBD2	CASSSWPGGAWNEQFF	TGTGCCAGCAGCTCTTGGCCCGGGGGGGCGTGGAATGAGCAGTTCTTC
TRBV5-1	once	TRBJ1-1	TRBD1	CASSGGQPNTEAFF	TGCGCCAGCAGCGGGGGACAGCCGAACACTGAAGCTTTCTTT
TRBV14	-	TRBJ1-1	TRBD1	CASSGGQGFEAFF	TGTGCCAGCAGCGGGGGACAGGGGTTTGAAGCTTTCTTT